Shown below are 30 T cell receptor beta chains from a single sample sequenced in a study of CD8+CD57+ T cells in acquired aplastic anemia. TCR beta VDJ combinations and CDR3 sequences were profiled from genomic DNA. Each CDR3 protein is one row after TCRdb ran MiXCR on the reads. The sample lists hundreds of thousands of distinct CDR3 sequences; roughly 34% were seen once. Before being chosen for sequencing, patients had shown CD8+CD57+ cell expansion by flow cytometry. The source material was sorted CD4+, CD8+, or CD8+CD57+ T cells (not recorded which) from PBMCs. These receptors originate from a human donor with aplastic anemia.

This clonotype was seen many times. The rearrangement uses TRBV29-1 and TRBJ1-1; D call uncertain. From germline, CDR1 is SQVTM and CDR2 ANQGSEA. CDR3 length: 13 amino acids. The germline V and J ends were trimmed by 7 bases and 1 base, with 13 bases remaining between them. The CDR3 region has the DNA TGCAGCGCAGGCCCGACGGGGAACACTGAAGCTTTCTTT. It yields the protein CSAGPTGNTEAFF. The full variable domain, completed using reference TRBV29-1 and TRBJ1-1, is SAVISQKPSRDICQRGTSLTIQCQVDSQVTMMFWYRQQPGQSLTLIATANQGSEATYESGFVIDKFPISRPNLTFSTLTVSNMSPEDSSIYLCSAGPTGNTEAFFGQGTRLTVV.

The rearrangement uses TRBV7-8 and TRBJ2-1; maybe TRBD1 (6 bases). Germline CDR1 reads SGHVS; CDR2 reads FQNEAQ. Trimming left V 5 bases short and J 4 bases short, with 15 bases between. The CDR3 has 15 residues. The CDR3 sequence is CASSPRTVLYNEQFF. The CDR3 DNA sequence: TGTGCCAGCAGCCCGCGGACAGTTCTATACAATGAGCAGTTCTTC.

Many counts were recorded for this clonotype. V usage is TRBV6-1 and J usage is TRBJ1-6; D uncertain. CDR3 length: 13 residues. CDR1 MNHNS and CDR2 SASEGT come from the germline V gene. The V and J ends lost 9 bases and 5 bases respectively, with 11 bases between them. CDR3 sequence reads: CASRGIDNSPLHF. The DNA for the CDR3 is TGTGCCAGTCGAGGGATCGATAATTCACCCCTCCACTTT.

This clonotype was observed a handful of times. The chain joins TRBV20-1 to TRBJ1-4, with D possibly being TRBD1 (5 bases). The CDR3 contains 13 residues. Looked up from germline, CDR1 is DFQATT and CDR2 is SNEGSKA (reference sequence). Trimming stripped 6 bases from V and 4 bases from J, with 12 bases between. CDR3 sequence (DNA): TGCAGTGCGTTTTCAGGGTATAATGAAAAACTGTTTTTT. This encodes CSAFSGYNEKLFF.

With regard to this clonotype: A much larger clone is a single base away; this may be a read error. This sequence joins TRBV20-1 and TRBJ2-7; D is perhaps TRBD2 (5 bases). The germline V gene has CDR1 DFQATT and CDR2 SNEGSKA (reference sequence). The CDR3 covers 13 residues. Trimming took 6 bases from V and 1 from J, leaving 13 bases between them. The CDR3 DNA sequence: TGCAGTGCGTCTGCTACTAGTTCCTACGAGCAGTACTTC. Encoded protein: CSASATSSYEQYF.

The sample holds a few counts of this clonotype. The junction departs from the called germline gene at one end, perhaps through a read error. V is TRBV5-1 and J is TRBJ2-5, with D unclear. CDR1 is SGHRS and CDR2 is YFSETQ in the germline V gene. The CDR3 extends over 12 amino acids. CDR3 sequence (DNA): TGCGCCAGCAGCTTCGACCAGGAGACCCAGTACTTC. This encodes CASSFDQETQYF. The complete variable domain, with remaining parts taken from reference TRBV5-1 and TRBJ2-5, reads KAGVTQTPRYLIKTRGQQVTLSCSPISGHRSVSWYQQTPGQGLQFLFEYFSETQRNKGNFPGRFSGRQFSNSRSEMNVSTLELGDSALYLCASSFDQETQYFGPGTRLLVL.

This clonotype was seen at least ten times. The genes are TRBV12-3 or TRBV12-4 and TRBJ1-6, with TRBD1 matching over 7 bases. J gave up 8 bases and V 6 bases, and 7 bases lay outside the gene matches. This CDR3 region has 14 residues. CDR3 in DNA: TGTGCCAGCAGCCATGACAGGGCTGATTCACCCCTCCACTTT. Translation gives CASSHDRADSPLHF.

This clonotype turned up a few times. The rearrangement uses TRBV7-9 and TRBJ1-1; the match to TRBD1 covers 7 bases. Germline values: CDR1 SEHNR, CDR2 FQNEAQ (reference sequence). V trimming: 6 bases; J trimming: 1 base; junction bases outside the gene matches: 8. This CDR3 comprises 15 residues. CDR3 nucleotides: TGTGCCAGCAGTTACGGGACAGTCCCGAACACTGAAGCTTTCTTT. Protein product: CASSYGTVPNTEAFF. The variable domain in full, with the rest retrieved from reference TRBV7-9 and TRBJ1-1, is DTGVSQNPRHKITKRGQNVTFRCDPISEHNRLYWYRQTLGQGPEFLTYFQNEAQLEKSRLLSDRFSAERPKGSFSTLEIQRTEQGDSAMYLCASSYGTVPNTEAFFGQGTRLTVV.

V and J are TRBV24-1 and TRBJ2-2; 9 bases are a match to TRBD1. The CDR3 runs to 14 residues. Germline values: CDR1 KGHDR, CDR2 SFDVKD. V lost 7 bases and J lost 4; bases outside the gene matches: 3. CDR3 in amino acids: CATRGQGRTGELFF. The DNA for the CDR3 is TGTGCCACCAGAGGACAGGGGCGCACCGGGGAGCTGTTTTTT.

This clonotype showed up just once. The conserved phenylalanine or tryptophan normally closing the CDR3 is absent here, so this likely arose from a read error. The chain employs TRBV2 and TRBJ1-1; 9 bases align to TRBD1. CDR1 is SNHLY, CDR2 FYNNEI, per germline. V dropped 7 bases and J dropped 4; count of bases not matched to a gene: 4. The CDR3 totals 13 residues. The CDR3 DNA reads TGTGCCAGCAACGACAGGGGGAGCACTGAAGCTTTCCTT. This sequence encodes CASNDRGSTEAFL.

Concerning this clonotype itself: Being one base from a much bigger clone, this may be a read error. This chain uses TRBV2 with TRBJ2-3, with D maybe TRBD2 (5 bases). The CDR3 is 13 amino acids. Germline V gene data show CDR1 as SNHLY and CDR2 as FYNNEI. The chain's CDR3 is CASSGGLADAQYF. The CDR3 nucleotides are TGTGCCAGCAGTGGAGGGTTGGCAGATGCGCAGTATTTT.

This clonotype was recorded a few times. CDR3 region: CASNPLVALYNEQFF. In DNA, the CDR3 is TGTGCCAGCAACCCACTAGTGGCGCTCTACAATGAGCAGTTCTTC. The rearrangement uses TRBV11-1 and TRBJ2-1; D perhaps matches TRBD2 (5 bases). The germline gives CDR1 SGHAT, CDR2 FQDESV (reference sequence). V was trimmed by 7 bases and J by 3 bases, leaving 16 bases between them. The CDR3 has 15 amino acids.

This clonotype was found a few times. The V and J genes are TRBV20-1 and TRBJ2-5, with 8 bases identical to TRBD2. The V gene's germline CDR1 is DFQATT and CDR2 SNEGSKA (reference sequence). Trimming removed 6 bases from V and 1 base from J; junction bases left unmatched: 7. This CDR3 spans 14 amino acids. CDR3 DNA: TGCAGTGCCAGAATAGCGGGGAGCCAAGAGACCCAGTACTTC. It yields the protein CSARIAGSQETQYF.

This clonotype was picked up many times. The V gene is TRBV29-1, the J gene TRBJ2-7; D remains unclear. This CDR3 has 13 residues. The V gene's germline CDR1 is SQVTM and CDR2 ANQGSEA. Trimming took off 2 bases at V and 4 bases at J, with 12 bases between the two ends. CDR3 DNA sequence: TGCAGCGTTGAACGGGCAGGTAGTTACGAGCAGTACTTC. It is translated as CSVERAGSYEQYF.

In this sample, this clonotype turned up many times. The CDR3 nucleotides are TGTGCCAGCAGCTCACAGGGGACGGGAAGCAATCAGCCCCAGCATTTT. This gives the protein CASSSQGTGSNQPQHF. This chain uses TRBV7-9 with TRBJ1-5, with 7 bases matching TRBD1. The CDR3 loop spans 16 amino acids. Per the germline V gene, CDR1 is SEHNR and CDR2 is FQNEAQ (reference sequence). V was clipped by 4 bases and J by 1 base; unmatched bases: 7.

The sample holds many counts of this clonotype. The gene calls are TRBV6-6 and TRBJ1-1; D gene ambiguous. The V and J ends lost 7 bases and 7 bases respectively, with 10 bases between them. The V gene's germline CDR1 is MNHNY and CDR2 SVGAGI (reference sequence). The CDR3 length is 11 residues. DNA for the CDR3: TGTGCCAGCACATCCCTCGGTGAAGCTTTCTTT. Encoded protein: CASTSLGEAFF.

The chain recombines TRBV15 with TRBJ1-2; 9 nucleotides match TRBD1. This CDR3 is built from 14 residues. CDR1 is LNHNV, CDR2 YYDKDF, per germline (reference sequence). V was pared by 1 base and J by 8 bases, with 5 bases of the junction left unmatched. CDR3 nucleotide sequence: TGTGCCACCAGCAGAGTTGGGACAGGGTTAGGCTACACCTTC. This translates into CATSRVGTGLGYTF. The whole variable domain, remainder taken from reference TRBV15 and TRBJ1-2, is DAMVIQNPRYQVTQFGKPVTLSCSQTLNHNVMYWYQQKSSQAPKLLFHYYDKDFNNEADTPDNFQSRRPNTSFCFLDIRSPGLGDTAMYLCATSRVGTGLGYTFGSGTRLTVV.

The table lists this clonotype with many counts. The V and J genes are TRBV19 and TRBJ2-7; 8 bases align to TRBD1. CDR1 is LNHDA and CDR2 is SQIVND in the germline V gene (reference sequence). This CDR3 region has 15 residues. With 5 bases clipped from V and 3 bases from J, the junction kept 9 bases outside the gene matches. CDR3 sequence: CASSSPGGFRYEQYF. As DNA, the CDR3 is TGTGCCAGTAGTTCACCAGGGGGCTTCCGCTACGAGCAGTACTTC.

This clonotype was found many times. V usage is TRBV10-3 and J usage is TRBJ1-1; 7 nucleotides align to TRBD1. The ends lost 3 bases at V and 8 bases at J; junction bases unmatched: 3. CDR1 is ENHRY, CDR2 SYGVKD, per germline. This CDR3 contains 12 residues. The CDR3 here is CAISEATGEAFF. The CDR3 region has the DNA TGTGCCATCAGTGAAGCGACAGGGGAAGCTTTCTTT.

There are a few counts of this clonotype. V and J are TRBV24-1 and TRBJ2-1, with D tentatively TRBD1 (8 bases). Germline values: CDR1 KGHDR, CDR2 SFDVKD. CDR3 length equals 14 residues. V was trimmed by 7 bases and J by 6 bases, leaving 15 bases between them. The CDR3 loop is CATRETGEGNEQFF. CDR3 bases: TGTGCCACCAGAGAGACAGGGGAGGGCAATGAGCAGTTCTTC.

V and J are TRBV24-1 and TRBJ2-1, with D possibly TRBD2 on 5 matching bases. Germline V CDR1 and CDR2: KGHDR, SFDVKD. CDR3 length: 15 amino acids. V lost 5 bases and J 4 bases, leaving 14 bases between the germline ends. The CDR3 spells CATSASSSFYNEQFF. In nucleotides, the CDR3 is TGTGCCACCAGTGCCTCTAGCTCATTTTACAATGAGCAGTTCTTC.

This clonotype was detected once. This chain joins TRBV20-1 and TRBJ2-3; D tentatively fits TRBD1 or TRBD2 (5 bases each). V shed 5 bases and J shed 1 base, with 16 bases lying between them. Per the germline V gene, CDR1 is DFQATT and CDR2 is SNEGSKA (reference sequence). The CDR3 contains 15 residues. The CDR3 region has the DNA TGCAGTGCTTATGGGGGTGGGGAACGCACAGATACGCAGTATTTT. Its translation is CSAYGGGERTDTQYF.

The chain carries TRBV7-2 and TRBJ2-7; D might be TRBD1 (6 bases). The germline gives CDR1 SGHTA, CDR2 FQGNSA. The CDR3 has 13 amino acids. Trimming left V 0 bases short and J 7 bases short, with 10 bases between. The CDR3, as DNA: TGTGCCAGCAGCTTAGCGGGACATAGAGAGCAGTACTTC. Translating gives CASSLAGHREQYF.

Ten or more counts support this clonotype. CDR3 in amino acids: CASSLQLSRADTQYF. The CDR3 DNA reads as TGTGCCAGCAGCTTACAGCTTAGCCGCGCAGATACGCAGTATTTT. The rearrangement uses TRBV11-1 and TRBJ2-3; D gene unclear. There are 15 residues in the CDR3. The V end lost 2 bases, the J end lost 4 bases, and 13 bases lay between the germline ends. Germline V lookup: CDR1 SGHAT, CDR2 FQDESV (reference sequence).

The count of this clonotype is one. A read error may account for a junction end that differs from germline. In DNA, the CDR3 is TGTGCTAGCATATGGGACTATCCCTACGAGCAGTACTTC. Translation: CASIWDYPYEQYF. The V call is TRBV7-7, the J call TRBJ2-7; 7 bases are a match to TRBD2. Germline lookup yields CDR1 SSHAT and CDR2 FNYEAQ (reference sequence). The CDR3 length is 13 residues.

In its sample, this clonotype was seen many times. The rearrangement joins TRBV15 to TRBJ1-4, with TRBD1 matching 9 bases. V dropped 1 base and J dropped 6; count of bases not matched to a gene: 0. The CDR3 is made up of 14 amino acids. Germline loops: CDR1 LNHNV, CDR2 YYDKDF (reference sequence). This CDR3 is CATSRGDRDEKLFF. CDR3 in DNA: TGTGCCACCAGCAGAGGGGACAGGGATGAAAAACTGTTTTTT.

About this clonotype: With a much larger clone just one base away, this may be a read error. The chain is built from TRBV29-1 and TRBJ2-2; D remains unclear. The V gene's germline CDR1 is SQVTM and CDR2 ANQGSEA. This CDR3 contains 14 residues. The ends were cut back, 6 bases at V and 6 bases at J, with 17 bases in the middle. The CDR3: CSVRPHTGSGELFF. CDR3 coding DNA: TGCAGCGTGCGGCCCCATACCGGGTCCGGGGAGCTGTTTTTT.

Points on this clonotype: A much larger clone sits a single nucleotide away, making a read error possible. V gene TRBV7-6 combines with J gene TRBJ2-1; 10 bases are a match to TRBD2. This CDR3 spans 15 amino acids. Germline V gene data show CDR1 as SGHVS and CDR2 as FNYEAQ. CDR3: CASSPLAGPNNERFF. For the CDR3, the DNA is TGTGCCAGCAGTCCACTAGCGGGACCTAACAATGAGCGGTTCTTC.

The V gene is TRBV29-1, the J gene TRBJ1-2; tentatively, D is TRBD1 (5 bases). Trimming cost V 5 bases and J 8 bases, with 15 bases left between them. CDR3 size: 12 residues. The germline gives CDR1 SQVTM, CDR2 ANQGSEA. The CDR3 is CSVPRDVEGYTF. The CDR3 nucleotides are TGCAGCGTTCCCAGGGACGTTGAGGGCTACACCTTC. The whole variable domain, filled in from reference TRBV29-1 and TRBJ1-2, reads SAVISQKPSRDICQRGTSLTIQCQVDSQVTMMFWYRQQPGQSLTLIATANQGSEATYESGFVIDKFPISRPNLTFSTLTVSNMSPEDSSIYLCSVPRDVEGYTFGSGTRLTVV.

This clonotype was counted ten times or more. The chain links TRBV4-1 to TRBJ1-2, with 7 positions matching TRBD1. Losses at the gene ends were 2 bases for V and 4 bases for J; bases not matched to a gene: 1. CDR1 is MGHRA and CDR2 is YSYEKL in the germline V gene. The CDR3 is 13 residues long. The CDR3 spells CASSQRQGYGYTF. CDR3 nucleotide sequence: TGCGCCAGCAGCCAAAGACAGGGCTATGGCTACACCTTC.